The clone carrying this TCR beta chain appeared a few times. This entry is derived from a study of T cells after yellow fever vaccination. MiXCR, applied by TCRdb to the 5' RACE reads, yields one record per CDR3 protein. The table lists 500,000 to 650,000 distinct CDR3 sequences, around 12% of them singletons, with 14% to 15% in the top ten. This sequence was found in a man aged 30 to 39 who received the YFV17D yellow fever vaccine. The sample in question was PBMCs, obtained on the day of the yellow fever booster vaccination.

The CDR3 nucleotides are TGTGCCAGCACCCCCGGACAGGCAACCTACAATGAGCAGTTCTTC. It is translated as CASTPGQATYNEQFF. The chain recombines TRBV9 with TRBJ2-1; 7 bases match TRBD1. V lost 6 bases, J lost 2 bases, and 8 bases stayed unmatched. The CDR3 covers 15 residues. Germline lookup yields CDR1 SGDLS and CDR2 YYNGEE.